Shown below are 32 T cell receptor beta chains from a single sample sequenced in a study of high-grade serous ovarian cancer treatment subgroups. Tumor samples were obtained before definitive surgery or chemotherapy. Libraries were prepared by immunoSEQ multiplex PCR; TCRdb keeps only in-frame clonotypes and omits some of them. The sample holds 15,000 or so clones; 70% to 90% are singletons and the top ten take approximately 6.3%. Sequencing used tumor tissue. These receptors were obtained from a human donor with high-grade serous ovarian cancer.

J is TRBJ1-2 and V is TRBV10-3; D unresolved. The germline V gene has CDR1 ENHRY and CDR2 SYGVKD. Trimming shortened V by 0 bases and J by 1 base, and 3 bases separated the two germline ends. The CDR3 consists of 13 residues. The CDR3, as DNA: TGTGCCATCAGTGAGTCAAATAACTATGGCTACACCTTC. Protein sequence: CAISESNNYGYTF.

The rearrangement joins TRBV5-1 to TRBJ1-5; 7 bases map to TRBD1. CDR1 SGHRS and CDR2 YFSETQ come from the germline V gene. This CDR3 is built from 14 residues. Trimming removed 4 bases from V and 4 bases from J; junction bases left unmatched: 5. CDR3 protein: CASSPDRFNQPQHF. The CDR3 DNA follows: TGCGCCAGCAGCCCGGACAGGTTTAATCAGCCCCAGCATTTT.

The V and J genes are TRBV4-2 and TRBJ1-3; unclear D gene. Germline loops: CDR1 LGHNA, CDR2 YNFKEQ. Trimming stripped 1 base from V and 0 bases from J, with 10 bases between. The CDR3 covers 16 residues. CDR3 DNA sequence: TGTGCCAGCAGCCAAGCCAATCGGGGCTCTGGAAACACCATATATTTT. It specifies CASSQANRGSGNTIYF.

This clone was counted a few times. This chain links TRBV14 with TRBJ1-6; D is ambiguous. V lost 1 base to trimming and J lost 4 bases, with 23 bases between them. CDR3 length: 20 amino acids. The germline V gene encodes CDR1 SGHDN and CDR2 FVKESK. The CDR3 here is CASSQGIGRVSPFYNSPLHF. For the CDR3, the DNA is TGTGCCAGCAGCCAAGGAATCGGACGGGTCTCGCCCTTTTATAATTCACCCCTCCACTTT. Full variable domain (missing parts from reference TRBV14 and TRBJ1-6): EAGVTQFPSHSVIEKGQTVTLRCDPISGHDNLYWYRRVMGKEIKFLLHFVKESKQDESGMPNNRFLAERTGGTYSTLKVQPAELEDSGVYFCASSQGIGRVSPFYNSPLHFGNGTRLTVT.

In the case of this clone: The junction shows a germline mismatch at one end, possibly a read error. V and J are TRBV5-8 and TRBJ1-5; unclear D gene. Germline assignment: CDR1 SGHTS and CDR2 YDEGEE. The CDR3 extends over 12 amino acids. CDR3 amino acids: CASSLVNQPQHF. DNA for the CDR3: TGTGCCAGCAGTTTGGTCAATCAGCCCCAGCATTTT. Combining the CDR3 with reference TRBV5-8 and TRBJ1-5 gives the whole variable domain EAGVTQSPTHLIKTRGQQATLRCSPISGHTSVYWYQQALGLGLQFLLWYDEGEERNRGNFPPRFSGRQFPNYSSELNVNALELEDSALYLCASSLVNQPQHFGDGTRLSIL.

This chain joins TRBV6-4 and TRBJ2-2; D possibly corresponds to TRBD1 (6 bases). Germline V CDR1 and CDR2: MRHNA, SNTAGT. The CDR3 consists of 15 residues. V dropped 4 bases and J dropped 6 bases, with 15 bases sitting between them. The CDR3 nucleotides are TGTGCCAGCAGTGCCGAGACAGGCACTCCCGGGGAGCTGTTTTTT. It codes for CASSAETGTPGELFF.

The rearrangement uses TRBV18 and TRBJ2-5, with TRBD2 matching 7 bases. CDR1 KGHSH and CDR2 LQKENI come from the germline V gene. The CDR3 sequence is 15 residues long. Trimming took 5 bases from V and 5 from J; bases not matched to a gene: 11. The CDR3 DNA follows: TGTGCCAGCTCATCCAACGGACTAGATGGGGAGACCCAGTACTTC. It is translated as CASSSNGLDGETQYF.

The chain couples TRBV10-3 to TRBJ2-2, with 8 bases that match TRBD1. The CDR3 runs to 14 residues. Trimming at V came to 6 bases and at J to 7 bases, leaving 7 bases not matched to a gene. The germline CDR1 and CDR2 sequences are ENHRY and SYGVKD. The DNA for the CDR3 is TGTGCCATCAGATCAGGGGGCCCAGGCGGGGAGCTGTTTTTT. It yields the protein CAIRSGGPGGELFF.

The chain carries TRBV5-1 and TRBJ2-1; 7 nucleotides agree with TRBD1. The CDR3 contains 13 residues. Germline V lookup: CDR1 SGHRS, CDR2 YFSETQ. Unmatched junction bases numbered 4, after V lost 4 bases and J lost 6 bases. The DNA for the CDR3 is TGCGCCAGCAGCCCAACAGGGGTCAATGAGCAGTTCTTC. Its protein product is CASSPTGVNEQFF.

The genes are TRBV11-3 and TRBJ2-5, with 9 bases fitting TRBD1. The CDR3 loop spans 14 amino acids. The junction had 3 bases not matched to a gene; V was cut back by 5 bases and J by 2 bases. Germline values: CDR1 SGHNT, CDR2 YENEEA. CDR3 in DNA: TGTGCCAGCAGCGAAGGACAGGGGCAAGAGACCCAGTACTTC. Translated, it gives CASSEGQGQETQYF. The full variable domain, in which reference TRBV11-3 and TRBJ2-5 provide the parts outside the CDR3, is EAGVVQSPRYKIIEKKQPVAFWCNPISGHNTLYWYLQNLGQGPELLIRYENEEAVDDSQLPKDRFSAERLKGVDSTLKIQPAELGDSAVYLCASSEGQGQETQYFGPGTRLLVL.

The chain uses TRBV18 and TRBJ2-1, with D perhaps TRBD1 (5 bases). V dropped 5 bases and J dropped 2 bases, with 13 bases sitting between them. This CDR3 is 15 amino acids long. Germline loops: CDR1 KGHSH, CDR2 LQKENI. This CDR3 is CASSSQGFTYNEQFF. The CDR3 DNA sequence: TGTGCCAGCTCAAGCCAGGGATTCACCTACAATGAGCAGTTCTTC.

The chain has TRBV5-6 and TRBJ2-7; 8 bases map to TRBD1. The junction had 6 bases not matched to a gene; V was cut back by 5 bases and J by 5 bases. CDR1 and CDR2 from the germline V gene are SGHDT and YYEEEE. This CDR3 has 13 amino acids. The CDR3 DNA reads as TGTGCCAGCAGTCCGGACAGGGCTGACGAGCAGTACTTC. This sequence encodes CASSPDRADEQYF.

The gene calls are TRBV9 and TRBJ1-3, with unresolved D. Per germline, CDR1 SGDLS and CDR2 YYNGEE. V gave up 4 bases and J gave up 0 bases, with 5 bases separating them. This CDR3 has 13 amino acids. The CDR3 bases are TGTGCCAGCAGCCCCGACTCTGGAAACACCATATATTTT. Translating it yields CASSPDSGNTIYF.

The genes are TRBV5-6 and TRBJ2-1; 13 bases match TRBD2. CDR3 length equals 16 residues. V dropped 0 bases and J dropped 8; count of bases not matched to a gene: 5. Germline-derived CDR1 and CDR2 are SGHDT and YYEEEE. CDR3 protein: CASSLGGTSGAYEQFF. The CDR3 DNA follows: TGTGCCAGCAGCTTGGGTGGGACTAGCGGGGCCTATGAGCAGTTCTTC.

Only a few counts were recorded for this clone. The CDR3 DNA is TGTGCCAGCAGTAAGTTAGCGGGGGGATCCACCGGGGAGCTGTTTTTT. As protein: CASSKLAGGSTGELFF. V and J are TRBV27 and TRBJ2-2; 10 bases are a match to TRBD2. Losses at the gene ends were 5 bases for V and 4 bases for J; bases not matched to a gene: 7. Germline V CDR1 and CDR2: MNHEY, SMNVEV (reference sequence). This CDR3 is 16 amino acids long.

The chain couples TRBV15 to TRBJ1-5, with a weak D call TRBD1 (6 bases). Trimming pared 1 base from V and 1 base from J, leaving 14 bases between. Germline loops: CDR1 LNHNV, CDR2 YYDKDF (reference sequence). The CDR3 covers 17 residues. Here the CDR3 DNA reads TGTGCCACCAGCAGAGGACAAGGACAGAGGAGCAATCAGCCCCAGCATTTT. Residues: CATSRGQGQRSNQPQHF. The full variable domain, rest sourced from reference TRBV15 and TRBJ1-5, is DAMVIQNPRYQVTQFGKPVTLSCSQTLNHNVMYWYQQKSSQAPKLLFHYYDKDFNNEADTPDNFQSRRPNTSFCFLDIRSPGLGDTAMYLCATSRGQGQRSNQPQHFGDGTRLSIL.

CDR3 sequence: CAISQTNGETQYF. In DNA form, the CDR3 reads TGTGCCATCAGTCAGACAAACGGGGAGACCCAGTACTTC. The rearrangement uses TRBV10-3 and TRBJ2-5; D gene unclear. Per germline, CDR1 ENHRY and CDR2 SYGVKD. CDR3 length equals 13 residues. The V gene lost 5 bases and the J gene lost 5 bases, with 12 bases spanning the gap.

This sequence joins TRBV10-1 and TRBJ2-2; no definite D call. The CDR3 has 12 amino acids. In germline, CDR1 is WNHNN, CDR2 SYGVQD (reference sequence). Trimming cost V 5 bases and J 3 bases, with 4 bases left between them. CDR3 sequence (DNA): TGCGCCAGCAGTAGGGACACCGGGGAGCTGTTTTTT. It specifies CASSRDTGELFF.

This clone showed up just a few times. The DNA of the CDR3 is TGTGCCAGCAGGGGGGACACTACCAGCACCGGGGAGCTGTTTTTT. Translating it yields CASRGDTTSTGELFF. The chain has TRBV5-4 and TRBJ2-2, with D possibly matching TRBD1 (6 bases). V lost 5 bases and J 4 bases, leaving 15 bases between the germline ends. Germline-derived CDR1 and CDR2 are SGHNT and YYREEE (reference sequence). The CDR3 is made up of 15 amino acids.

This clone appeared once. The genes are TRBV14 and TRBJ2-2; 9 bases are a match to TRBD1. The CDR3 sequence is 14 residues long. The V segment lost 3 bases and the J segment 9 bases; nucleotides outside the gene matches: 5. CDR1 and CDR2 (germline): SGHDN, FVKESK. CDR3 coding DNA: TGTGCCAGCAGCCATCCGGGACAGGGATGGGAGCTGTTTTTT. Amino acids: CASSHPGQGWELFF.

The genes are TRBV20-1 and TRBJ2-3; D is undetermined. The V gene lost 6 bases and the J gene lost 6 bases, with 10 bases spanning the gap. Germline-derived CDR1 and CDR2 are DFQATT and SNEGSKA (reference sequence). The CDR3 covers 11 residues. The CDR3 spells CSALGQDTQYF. In DNA form, the CDR3 reads TGCAGTGCCCTTGGCCAGGATACGCAGTATTTT.

V gene TRBV10-3 combines with J gene TRBJ2-2; weak D call: TRBD1 (6 bases). With 10 bases removed from V and 4 bases from J, the gap between germline ends came to 19 bases. The CDR3 runs 15 residues. Germline V gives CDR1 ENHRY, CDR2 SYGVKD. The CDR3 DNA reads as TGTGCCACCGCGGGCTCGGGACAAACCACCGGGGAGCTGTTTTTT. This sequence encodes CATAGSGQTTGELFF.

J is TRBJ2-5 and V is TRBV7-9; no clear D. The end of the DNA fits TRBJ2-7 better, so the J call may be wrong. The length of the CDR3 is 15 residues. Germline CDR1 SEHNR, CDR2 FQNEAQ (reference sequence). Written as DNA, the CDR3 is TGTGCCAGCAGCCTAATGACACCCGGAGCCTACGAGCAGTACTTC. This codes for CASSLMTPGAYEQYF.

V is TRBV28 and J is TRBJ1-5, with unresolved D. Germline V gene data show CDR1 as MDHEN and CDR2 as SYDVKM. The CDR3 contains 13 residues. Trimming pared 5 bases from V and 2 bases from J, leaving 7 bases between. The CDR3 loop reads CASSRRGNQPQHF. The CDR3, as DNA: TGTGCCAGCAGTCGTCGCGGCAATCAGCCCCAGCATTTT.

The chain recombines TRBV9 with TRBJ2-3; 7 bases are shared with TRBD2. CDR1 and CDR2 (germline): SGDLS, YYNGEE. V trimming: 7 bases; J trimming: 6 bases; junction bases outside the gene matches: 8. This CDR3 comprises 13 residues. The CDR3 nucleotides read TGTGCCAGCGATCCGGGCGGGGGTGATACGCAGTATTTT. This encodes CASDPGGGDTQYF. The complete variable domain, with remaining parts taken from reference TRBV9 and TRBJ2-3, reads DSGVTQTPKHLITATGQRVTLRCSPRSGDLSVYWYQQSLDQGLQFLIQYYNGEERAKGNILERFSAQQFPDLHSELNLSSLELGDSALYFCASDPGGGDTQYFGPGTRLTVL.

The CDR3 here is CASSLAAGDTGELFF. The CDR3 DNA reads as TGCGCCAGCAGCTTGGCAGCGGGGGACACCGGGGAGCTGTTTTTT. The chain recombines TRBV5-1 with TRBJ2-2; 8 bases fit TRBD2. The CDR3 length is 15 residues. The ends lost 0 bases at V and 3 bases at J; junction bases unmatched: 1. Germline V CDR1 and CDR2: SGHRS, YFSETQ.

The V gene is TRBV10-3, the J gene TRBJ2-2, with D uncertain. Germline V gene sequence: CDR1 ENHRY, CDR2 SYGVKD. V dropped 4 bases and J dropped 4 bases, with 7 bases sitting between them. The CDR3 is made up of 13 amino acids. CDR3 in amino acids: CAISVSATGELFF. CDR3 DNA: TGTGCCATCAGTGTGAGCGCCACCGGGGAGCTGTTTTTT.

DNA for the CDR3: TGCGCCAGCAGCTTGGTCGGAGAGGTGAACACTGAAGCTTTCTTT. This gives the protein CASSLVGEVNTEAFF. The chain links TRBV5-1 to TRBJ1-1; D gene ambiguous. The CDR3 spans 15 residues. V was trimmed by 0 bases and J by 0 bases, leaving 9 bases between them. Germline values: CDR1 SGHRS, CDR2 YFSETQ.

The V and J genes are TRBV19 and TRBJ2-5; 9 bases are shared with TRBD2. The CDR3 extends over 17 amino acids. CDR1 is LNHDA and CDR2 is SQIVND in the germline V gene (reference sequence). J gave up 5 bases and V 5 bases, and 15 bases lay outside the gene matches. The CDR3 DNA sequence: TGTGCCAGTAGTGATCGGGCCGCTAGCGGGGTCGGGGAGACCCAGTACTTC. Its protein product is CASSDRAASGVGETQYF.

The chain uses TRBV4-1 and TRBJ2-3, with D uncertain. Germline V gene lookup returns CDR1 MGHRA and CDR2 YSYEKL. The ends were cut back, 0 bases at V and 0 bases at J, with 13 bases in the middle. The CDR3 totals 17 residues. The CDR3: CASSQESPLTSTDTQYF. DNA of the CDR3: TGCGCCAGCAGCCAAGAGTCACCTTTAACCAGCACAGATACGCAGTATTTT.

This sequence joins TRBV7-3 and TRBJ2-3, with 15 bases matching TRBD2. The germline V gene has CDR1 SGHTA and CDR2 FQGTGA. The CDR3 totals 16 residues. Trimming removed 3 bases from V and 3 bases from J; junction bases left unmatched: 1. The CDR3 is CASSFGTSGGTDTQYF. The DNA of the CDR3 is TGTGCCAGCAGCTTCGGGACTAGCGGGGGGACAGATACGCAGTATTTT.

The chain employs TRBV7-9 and TRBJ1-1, with D possibly matching TRBD1 (6 bases). CDR1 and CDR2 from the germline V gene are SEHNR and FQNEAQ (reference sequence). This CDR3 has 12 residues. Trimming removed 5 bases at V and 8 bases at J, with 12 bases between. The DNA for the CDR3 is TGTGCCAGCAGCCCGGGGGCGACCGAAGCTTTCTTT. The encoded protein is CASSPGATEAFF.